This T cell receptor (beta chain) stems from a study of cytomegalovirus exposure and HLA in healthy donors (dated by TCRdb to 2015 to 2018). Background on the whole study: According to an earlier analysis of 550 to 700 of the donors, 200 million or so T cells yielded over 90 million unique TCR beta sequences and approximately 280 Gb of sequence data. Roughly 310 gigabases of sequencing data and some 85 million unique TCR sequences were included in an early release covering roughly 700 HLA-typed donors. Of the 398 genotyped donors, around 81% fell in the genetic ancestry cluster associated with self-reported Caucasian donors. The study was designed to test whether signatures of past pathogen exposure could be identified by cataloging public T cell receptors. Using immunosequencing, the study profiled T cell repertoires from about 620 subjects and related those repertoires to cytomegalovirus serostatus. In addition to the first cohort of hundreds of subjects, a separate validation cohort of under 150 different subjects was used. To predict cytomegalovirus infection status, the study combined high-throughput TCR immunosequencing, statistical association of individual TCRs with disease status, and machine learning. In a later analysis, previously published TCR beta repertoires from 500 to 750 donors were re-analyzed and high-resolution HLA genotyping was added so that TCR occurrence patterns could be studied. Rather than using new phenotypic data, the later analysis identified candidate immune exposures from TCR beta sequences and from how often those sequences occurred across donors. In an earlier analysis of several hundred of the donors, high-throughput TCR beta sequencing was used to judge whether each TCR beta V gene segment behaved as functional or pseudogenic. Donor age, sex, ethnicity and CMV serostatus were compiled alongside the repertoire data. In a later genetic analysis, genome-wide SNP genotypes for about 65% of the roughly 670 donors were used, and that subset was treated as a discovery cohort. All discovery cohort repertoires had been generated on a single sequencing platform. HLA typing covered class I and class II loci at four-digit resolution. Typing coverage varied by locus: about 620-630 donors for A, B, C, DRB1 and DQB1; more than 500 for DQA1; 606 for DPA1; under 490 for DPB1. A few DR-DQ haplotypes were handled as single units for association and clustering because linkage in the cohort was strong. Among 300 to 500 genotyped donors of the cohort, an average of approximately 220,000 unique TCR beta nucleotide sequences was sequenced per donor, of which about 18% were non-productive. Points the paper makes about the study in general: At a false discovery rate of 0.05, a later analysis linked under 20,000 TCR beta sequences to specific HLA alleles. The study gave a list of under 200 TCR beta chains associated with cytomegalovirus. The cohort was sequenced for TCR beta chains only, and without alpha or paired-chain data the features that could be detected were limited. In a later analysis, the rate of TCR association differed among HLA loci, with DRB1 alleles having the most associated TCRs and HLA-C alleles having the fewest. The 87-base-pair reads could not distinguish some IMGT-functional V segments, including TRBV6-2 and TRBV6-3, so those segments were excluded. A later genetic analysis associated a missense DCLRE1C variant with V-gene and J-gene trimming of TCR beta chains, and an independent cohort replicated the association. Because counts were too low, 15 or so rarely observed V segments, including chromosome 9 orphons, were excluded from the earlier analysis of around 640 of the donors. The classifier was reported to diagnose cytomegalovirus status with high specificity and sensitivity in both the original cohort and the validation cohort. A further reported finding was that TCR beta sequences accurately predicted the HLA-A and HLA-B alleles for most subjects in the first cohort. When HLA alleles, especially DR and DQ, strongly co-occurred, attributing TCR associations to individual alleles was difficult. The only immune exposure information available for the cohort was CMV serostatus. In a later genetic analysis, fewer N-insertions in productive TCRs were reported among donors in an Asian-associated ancestry cluster than the approximately 710-donor mean. In a later analysis, HLA-associated TCR beta chains were found to be more clonally expanded and to have lower generation probabilities than equally common non-associated chains. A few of the identified cytomegalovirus-associated TCR beta chains were confirmed in vitro to be specific for cytomegalovirus antigens. Presence/absence analyses assumed roughly uniform sequencing depth across donors, an assumption that may not hold. A later analysis reported that several top co-occurrence clusters appeared linked to parvovirus B19, influenza, CMV and Epstein-Barr virus. Correlated functional status among segregating V segments might be attributable to linkage disequilibrium, but an unknown experimental factor could not be ruled out. It was suggested by the authors that the approach could potentially be generalized to other disease states and immunological phenotypes. In a later analysis, most CMV-associated TCR beta chains were found to appear HLA-restricted, with HLA associations seemingly driven largely by CMV exposure. A group of highly shared sequence variants was considered likely to be a technical artifact of the sequencing pipeline. Broadly in line with IMGT annotations, most TCR beta V segments showed up in productive rearrangements about 90% or about 30% of the time in an earlier analysis of under 700 of the donors. HLA typing was unavailable for some donors at each locus, so association tests used only the typed subset. Most TCR sequences were seen in very few donors, while some public TCRs were found in many individuals.

The cohort was made up of roughly 670 healthy bone marrow donors. Cohort members were all nominally healthy when sampled, although unrecorded immune exposures were likely present. The donor tested CMV seronegative, placing the donor among the 352 seronegative members of the cohort. A peripheral blood sample was collected from each donor, and TCR beta sequencing was performed on peripheral blood mononuclear cells. The Qiagen DNeasy Blood Extraction Kit was used to extract genomic DNA from the blood cell samples. Library construction relied on the immunoSEQ multiplex PCR assay. A mixture of 60 forward primers for TCR Vbeta segments and 13 reverse primers for TCR Jbeta segments was used in the multiplex PCR. Amplification of the CDR3 region of rearranged TCR beta genes was performed with a multiplex PCR assay on genomic DNA. Amplified TCR beta libraries were sequenced as 87-base-pair reads on the Illumina HiSeq System. The published analysis was carried out like this. A later analysis counted around 72 million unique TCR beta chains across the 670 or so repertoires, and 10 million to 12 million of these chains were shared by at least two donors. Raw reads were error-corrected and collapsed into unique sequences with a nearest-neighbor algorithm that merged closely related sequences to remove PCR and sequencing errors. CDR3 sequences were aligned to IMGT reference sequences to assign V, D and J gene segments. For a sequence to be retained, a match of at least six nucleotides to both a V gene segment and a J gene segment was required. A rearrangement counted as productive if the CDR3 had no stop codons and remained in frame with V and J, and every other rearrangement counted as non-productive. CDR3 was defined according to IMGT convention as the region running from the second conserved V-encoded cysteine to the conserved J-encoded phenylalanine. The earlier analysis of some 600 of the donors excluded sequences that lacked an unambiguous match to a single V gene segment. In an earlier analysis of around 590 of the donors, a V segment was called functional when productive rearrangements were above 56.7%, and segregating when the standard deviation between donors exceeded 5%. A statistical classification framework was built for diagnosing cytomegalovirus status from the catalog of TCR beta chain sequences. A later analysis assigned V and J genes by comparing TCR nucleotide sequences with IMGT/GENE-DB human TR gene sequences. The TCRdist pipeline was used in a later analysis to assign CDR3 sequences and most-parsimonious VDJ recombination scenarios. In a later analysis, each TCR beta chain was defined by its CDR3 amino acid sequence together with its V-gene family, and reads lacking a unique V-gene family were excluded. A later analysis removed 592 highly shared, low-generation-probability nucleotide sequences to deal with suspected cross-contamination and a sequencing artifact. For each public chain, a later analysis derived a clonal expansion index from normalized ranks of inferred template counts within each repertoire. In a later analysis, generation probabilities were computed using a VDJ recombination model fitted to out-of-frame rearrangements, and the results were checked against IGoR. A later analysis scored TCR-TCR, TCR-HLA and TCR-CMV co-occurrence with hypergeometric tests, applying a repertoire-size bias correction to TCR pairs. A later analysis estimated false discovery rates by permuting HLA or CMV assignments 20 times. In a later analysis, co-occurring TCRs were grouped with DBSCAN, and TCRdist sequence similarity was added when clustering was performed within HLA-allele-positive subsets. Repertoires with fewer than 30,000 or more than 120,000 public chains, plus five repertoires with anomalous nucleotide sharing, were excluded from co-occurrence clustering. TCRdb limited this immuneACCESS table to in-frame rearrangements with V and J called. A share of clones is missing; checked studies link under half to unresolved V genes, and the rest is unexplained. V and J calls and clone size are copied from that table; D and trimming were computed from the DNA. The sample table shows 110,000 to 150,000 clones, and around three quarters are seen once. Clones ranked in the top ten supply approximately 1% of the sample.

From cysteine to phenylalanine, the CDR3 is 15 amino acids long. Only CDR3 DNA is held: 45 bases, read in frame from base 1. Sequences GTSNPN (CDR1) and SVGIG (CDR2) are obtained from the germline V gene (reference sequence). Trimming leaves V shorter by 0 bases and J shorter by 7 bases, with the junction holding 5 bases beyond the gene matches. In the case of this clone: Its recognized antigen is unknown. Base-call qualities are not available, and no considerably larger clone is one nucleotide away.

The chain is made from TRBV30 and TRBJ2-1, with 11 middle bases fitting TRBD1. The source material was PBMCs. The sequence was obtained from a man between 18 and 29 years old in good health and CMV-seronegative. The CDR3: CAWSVGQGAFNEQFF. The sequenced DNA: TGTGCCTGGAGTGTCGGACAGGGGGCGTTTAATGAGCAGTTCTTC.